This TCR beta chain appears in the sequencing data of a study of vaccination and CD4 T cells after COVID-19. The treatment is: 10-day PBMC culture with coronavirus spike peptide pools or control peptides (ViraFEST assay). Scientists ran DNA taken from cultured CD4+ T cells through the Oncomine TCR Beta short-read assay for sequencing. MiXCR, run by TCRdb on the PCR reads, gives a single entry per CDR3 protein. Of under 20,000 distinct CDR3 sequences in the sample, more than 45% are singletons; the top ten hold around 2.9%. CDR3 length equals 16 residues. Germline V lookup: CDR1 MNHNS, CDR2 SASEGT. Germline trimming cut 4 bases from V and 7 bases from J; bases unmatched to any gene: 8. This clonotype came up a few times. What it recognizes is unknown.

The sample was CD4+ T cells from blood, cultured in vitro, taken after SARS-CoV-2 vaccination. This rearrangement joins TRBV6-1 to TRBJ2-2; the match to TRBD2 covers 11 bases. The clonotype originates from a human donor who had recovered from COVID-19. CDR3 bases: TGTGCCAGCAGTGCTCAACTAGCGGGAGATAACGGGGAGCTGTTTTTT. This gives the protein CASSAQLAGDNGELFF.